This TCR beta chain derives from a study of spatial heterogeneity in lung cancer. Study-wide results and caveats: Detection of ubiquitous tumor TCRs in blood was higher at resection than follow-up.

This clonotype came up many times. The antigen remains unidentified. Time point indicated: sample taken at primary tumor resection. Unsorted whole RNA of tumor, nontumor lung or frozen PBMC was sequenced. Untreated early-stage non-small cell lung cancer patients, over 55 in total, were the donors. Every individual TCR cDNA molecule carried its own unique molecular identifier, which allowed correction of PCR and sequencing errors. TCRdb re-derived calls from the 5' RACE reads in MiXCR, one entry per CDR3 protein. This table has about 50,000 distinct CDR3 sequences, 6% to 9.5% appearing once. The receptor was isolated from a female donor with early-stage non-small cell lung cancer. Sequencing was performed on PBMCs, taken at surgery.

This CDR3 reads CASTGQGALSGANVLTF. The CDR3 DNA reads as TGTGCCAGCACAGGACAGGGGGCGTTATCTGGGGCCAACGTCCTGACTTTC. This chain connects TRBV6-1 to TRBJ2-6; 11 bases fit TRBD1. The CDR3 loop spans 17 amino acids. Germline lookup yields CDR1 MNHNS and CDR2 SASEGT. V lost 7 bases to trimming and J lost 1 base; unmatched junction nucleotides: 6.